These 24 T cell receptor beta chains came from one sample sequenced in a study of T cells in narcolepsy. Generated by immunoSEQ multiplex PCR, the TCRdb table keeps only in-frame clones and is missing some. The data contain fewer than 30,000 clones, around 83% of them singletons. Sequencing input: CD45RA- memory CD4+ T cells from PBMCs. The receptors here all came from a human donor with narcolepsy.

This clone was seen more than once but under ten times. This chain uses TRBV9 with TRBJ2-1, with TRBD2 identical over 7 bases. Germline-derived CDR1 and CDR2 are SGDLS and YYNGEE. After removal of 5 bases from V and 12 bases from J, the junction contained 20 bases not matched to a gene. The CDR3 length is 16 residues. CDR3 sequence reads: CASSSPAGTTFTGQFF. For the CDR3, the DNA is TGTGCCAGCAGTTCTCCGGCCGGGACTACCTTCACTGGGCAGTTCTTC.

This clone was detected once. The gene calls are TRBV4-1 and TRBJ1-4, with TRBD1 matching over 9 bases. From germline, CDR1 is MGHRA and CDR2 YSYEKL. This CDR3 contains 17 residues. V gave up 5 bases and J gave up 0 bases; unmatched junction bases: 7. In DNA, the CDR3 is TGCGCCAGCAGCGGACAGGGGACAGTTTCAACTAATGAAAAACTGTTTTTT. It encodes CASSGQGTVSTNEKLFF.

This clone was counted between two and nine times. The V and J genes are TRBV2 and TRBJ2-5; D gene unclear. Germline assignment: CDR1 SNHLY and CDR2 FYNNEI. CDR3 length: 12 residues. The V gene lost 7 bases and the J gene lost 0 bases, with 6 bases spanning the gap. CDR3 sequence (DNA): TGTGCCAGCACAGGAAACCAAGAGACCCAGTACTTC. Its protein product is CASTGNQETQYF. Based on the CDR3 plus reference TRBV2 and TRBJ2-5, the full variable domain is EPEVTQTPSHQVTQMGQEVILRCVPISNHLYFYWYRQILGQKVEFLVSFYNNEISEKSEIFDDQFSVERPDGSNFTLKIRSTKLEDSAMYFCASTGNQETQYFGPGTRLLVL.

This clone appeared once. V gene TRBV21-1 combines with J gene TRBJ2-1; the table's TRBD2 call for D was not verified on the DNA. TRBV21-1 is a documented pseudogene. The CDR3 extends over 18 amino acids. The DNA for the CDR3 is TGTGCCAGCAGCAAAGGGGGACTAGCGGGAGATTTTAACAATGAGCAGTTCTTC. Translation: CASSKGGLAGDFNNEQFF.

J is TRBJ2-1 and V is TRBV18; 8 positions agree with TRBD1. The germline V gene encodes CDR1 KGHSH and CDR2 LQKENI. This CDR3 comprises 15 residues. Trimming cost V 1 base and J 9 bases; bases outside gene matches: 8. The CDR3 sequence: CASSPRGRGLGEQFF. For the CDR3, the DNA is TGTGCCAGCTCACCACGGGGCAGGGGGCTTGGTGAGCAGTTCTTC.

This sequence joins TRBV28 and TRBJ2-7; possibly TRBD1 for D (6 bases). Trimming pared 6 bases from V and 2 bases from J, leaving 20 bases between. Germline V gene sequence: CDR1 MDHEN, CDR2 SYDVKM. There are 16 residues in the CDR3. The CDR3 loop reads CASRKVIVTGTYEQYF. Written as DNA, the CDR3 is TGTGCCAGCAGGAAGGTGATTGTGACAGGAACCTACGAGCAGTACTTC.

This chain uses TRBV5-6 with TRBJ2-1; 7 bases agree with TRBD2. This CDR3 has 17 residues. Unmatched junction bases numbered 18, after V lost 4 bases and J lost 8 bases. Germline lookup yields CDR1 SGHDT and CDR2 YYEEEE. The CDR3 region is CASSTGEMRLAGDEQFF. DNA of the CDR3: TGTGCCAGCAGCACGGGGGAAATGAGACTAGCCGGGGATGAGCAGTTCTTC.

V gene TRBV5-4 combines with J gene TRBJ2-3; 8 bases fit TRBD2. V gave up 0 bases and J gave up 2 bases; unmatched junction bases: 5. The CDR3 has 16 amino acids. Germline V gene data show CDR1 as SGHNT and CDR2 as YYREEE (reference sequence). DNA of the CDR3: TGTGCCAGCAGCTTGGCCTTAGCGGGAAACACAGATACGCAGTATTTT. Its protein product is CASSLALAGNTDTQYF.

This chain connects TRBV28 to TRBJ2-7; TRBD1 is a possible D gene (5 bases). The CDR3 has 14 residues. V was pared by 5 bases and J by 5 bases, with 16 bases between. Per germline, CDR1 MDHEN and CDR2 SYDVKM. The DNA of the CDR3 is TGTGCCAGCAGTCCCCCGGGCAGGGCCAACGAGCAGTACTTC. This translates into CASSPPGRANEQYF.

V gene TRBV4-1 combines with J gene TRBJ2-1; D gene uncertain. Per the germline V gene, CDR1 is MGHRA and CDR2 is YSYEKL. Trimming removed 2 bases at V and 2 bases at J, with 13 bases between. CDR3 size: 16 residues. The CDR3, as DNA: TGCGCCAGCAGCCAAATTGACATAATAGCCTACAATGAGCAGTTCTTC. It yields the protein CASSQIDIIAYNEQFF.

The rearrangement links TRBV28 to TRBJ1-1; no reliable D call. Germline CDR1 reads MDHEN; CDR2 reads SYDVKM. Trimming removed 6 bases from V and 0 bases from J, with 8 bases in between. The CDR3 has 13 residues. The CDR3 DNA reads as TGTGCCAGCAGGTCTGGCCTGAACACTGAAGCTTTCTTT. Translated, it gives CASRSGLNTEAFF.

DNA of the CDR3: TGTGCTAGTGGACTAGCGGGGGAGACCCAGTACTTC. Amino acids: CASGLAGETQYF. The gene calls are TRBV12-5 and TRBJ2-5, with TRBD2 matching over 10 bases. V lost 6 bases and J lost 5; bases outside the gene matches: 0. This CDR3 has 12 residues. The germline V gene has CDR1 LGHNT and CDR2 FRNRAP. Based on the CDR3 plus reference TRBV12-5 and TRBJ2-5, the full variable domain is DARVTQTPRHKVTEMGQEVTMRCQPILGHNTVFWYRQTMMQGLELLAYFRNRAPLDDSGMPKDRFSAEMPDATLATLKIQPSEPRDSAVYFCASGLAGETQYFGPGTRLLVL.

This chain links TRBV2 with TRBJ2-1; 11 nucleotides line up with TRBD2. Looked up from germline, CDR1 is SNHLY and CDR2 is FYNNEI. The V and J ends lost 6 bases and 5 bases, in that order; junction bases with no gene match: 3. The CDR3 loop spans 14 amino acids. CDR3 loop: CASRRLAGHNEQFF. The CDR3 nucleotides are TGTGCCAGCAGGAGACTAGCGGGGCACAATGAGCAGTTCTTC.

This clone was counted once. The J gene is TRBJ2-5, the V gene TRBV30, with TRBD2 matching 11 bases. The junction had 4 bases not matched to a gene; V was cut back by 4 bases and J by 3 bases. This CDR3 has 14 residues. Germline V CDR1 and CDR2: GTSNPN, SVGIG (reference sequence). Here the CDR3 reads CAWTKTSGKETQYF. The CDR3 nucleotides are TGTGCCTGGACTAAGACTAGCGGGAAAGAGACCCAGTACTTC.

This clone was detected only once. This chain links TRBV11-1 with TRBJ2-2; no definite D call. The V and J ends lost 1 base and 2 bases respectively, with 8 bases between them. CDR3 length: 15 amino acids. The germline gives CDR1 SGHAT, CDR2 FQDESV (reference sequence). CDR3 residues: CASSLESFNTGELFF. The CDR3 coding sequence is TGTGCCAGCAGCTTAGAATCGTTCAACACCGGGGAGCTGTTTTTT. The full variable domain, completed using reference TRBV11-1 and TRBJ2-2, is EAEVAQSPRYKITEKSQAVAFWCDPISGHATLYWYRQILGQGPELLVQFQDESVVDDSQLPKDRFSAERLKGVDSTLKIQPAELGDSAMYLCASSLESFNTGELFFGEGSRLTVL.

This chain uses TRBV28 with TRBJ2-5; TRBD1 agrees at 8 bases. V shed 4 bases and J 4 bases; nucleotides not matched to a gene: 8. Germline-derived CDR1 and CDR2 are MDHEN and SYDVKM. The CDR3 has 15 amino acids. The CDR3 spells CASSSGTGDRETQYF. The CDR3 DNA is TGTGCCAGCAGTTCTGGGACAGGAGATAGAGAGACCCAGTACTTC.

V gene TRBV5-1 combines with J gene TRBJ2-1; D is perhaps TRBD2 (6 bases). The germline gives CDR1 SGHRS, CDR2 YFSETQ. The CDR3 spans 19 residues. Deletions cut 1 base from V and 1 base from J, with 21 bases between. As DNA, the CDR3 is TGCGCCAGCAGCTTGTTCCAGCGGGCCCATCTAAGGTCCTACAATGAGCAGTTCTTC. It yields the protein CASSLFQRAHLRSYNEQFF.

J is TRBJ2-1 and V is TRBV7-2; 7 bases map to TRBD2. The CDR3 contains 16 residues. V was clipped by 1 base and J by 6 bases; unmatched bases: 9. The germline CDR1 and CDR2 sequences are SGHTA and FQGNSA. CDR3 DNA: TGTGCCAGCAGCTTAGGCGGGGGAGGCAGGACCAATGAGCAGTTCTTC. This encodes CASSLGGGGRTNEQFF.

CDR3 bases: TGTGCCAGCAGCGTAGGTGACAGCCTCAAGCCCCAGCATTTT. Its translation: CASSVGDSLKPQHF. V usage is TRBV9 and J usage is TRBJ1-5; D may be TRBD1 (5 bases). The CDR3 runs 14 residues. The ends were cut back, 0 bases at V and 8 bases at J, with 12 bases in the middle. Germline CDR1 and CDR2: SGDLS and YYNGEE.

The genes are TRBV11-2 and TRBJ1-1, with TRBD1 as a possible D gene (5 bases). From germline, CDR1 is SGHAT and CDR2 FQNNGV. The CDR3 consists of 13 residues. V shed 0 bases and J shed 8 bases, with 10 bases lying between them. Written as DNA, the CDR3 is TGTGCCAGCAGCTTAGATCTGGGGCCCGAAGCTTTCTTT. Amino acids: CASSLDLGPEAFF.

The chain carries TRBV18 and TRBJ1-1; TRBD1 matches at 8 bases. CDR1 and CDR2 from the germline V gene are KGHSH and LQKENI. V shed 2 bases, J shed 4 bases, and the junction held 6 bases outside the gene matches. The CDR3 sequence is 15 residues long. CDR3 region: CASSPGTGGGTEAFF. DNA of the CDR3: TGTGCCAGCTCACCAGGGACAGGCGGCGGCACTGAAGCTTTCTTT.

This chain joins TRBV5-4 and TRBJ2-5; the D gene is possibly TRBD2 (6 bases). From germline, CDR1 is SGHNT and CDR2 YYREEE (reference sequence). V dropped 3 bases and J dropped 5 bases, with 20 bases sitting between them. This CDR3 has 16 amino acids. CDR3 DNA sequence: TGTGCCAGCAGCTCAGGAACTAGCTCAAGCTCGGAGACCCAGTACTTC. Amino acids: CASSSGTSSSSETQYF.

This chain uses TRBV6-6 with TRBJ2-2; no firm D call. Germline V gives CDR1 MNHNY, CDR2 SVGAGI (reference sequence). The germline V and J ends were trimmed by 2 bases and 1 base, with 5 bases remaining between them. CDR3 length equals 14 residues. CDR3 residues: CASSYLRNTGELFF. The CDR3 DNA reads as TGTGCCAGCAGTTACCTAAGGAACACCGGGGAGCTGTTTTTT.

This sequence joins TRBV28 and TRBJ1-2, with D maybe TRBD1 (6 bases). The CDR3 has 11 residues. Trimming left V 8 bases short and J 5 bases short, with 9 bases between. In germline, CDR1 is MDHEN, CDR2 SYDVKM. Here the CDR3 DNA reads TGTGCCAGCGTCCAGGGGTATGGCTACACCTTC. Its protein is CASVQGYGYTF.